This T cell receptor (beta chain) was retrieved from a study of memory CD4+ T cells and cytomegalovirus serostatus. Study-wide context: Donors were healthy Belgian adults, several CMV seropositive and 20 to 25 seronegative. Study-wide results and caveats: Each of approximately 63 CMV-associated TCRbeta sequences occurred in one to five individuals.

The sort gate was single viable CD3+CD4+CD8-CD45RO+ cells for memory CD4+ T cells. CMV serostatus came from serum IgG against pp150, pp28, p38, p52. Total CD4+ T cells were enriched by CD4 positive selection. As for this clone: Its antigen is currently unknown.

CDR1 is LNHDA and CDR2 is SQIVND in the germline V gene (reference sequence). V gave up 1 base and J gave up 0 bases, with 15 bases separating them. This CDR3 is built from 17 residues. TCRdb's table, derived via immunoSEQ multiplex PCR, lists solely in-frame clones and lacks some. This sample yields about 100,000 clones, of which around 80% are seen a single time; 3.6% belongs to the top ten. The gene calls are TRBV19 and TRBJ1-1; D may be TRBD1 (5 bases). The sequence derives from an adult in good health and CMV-seropositive. Sequencing was carried out using memory CD4+ T cells from blood. The CDR3 nucleotides are TGTGCCAGTAGTATAGGAGGGGCCCTAGCTTTGAACACTGAAGCTTTCTTT. Protein sequence: CASSIGGALALNTEAFF.